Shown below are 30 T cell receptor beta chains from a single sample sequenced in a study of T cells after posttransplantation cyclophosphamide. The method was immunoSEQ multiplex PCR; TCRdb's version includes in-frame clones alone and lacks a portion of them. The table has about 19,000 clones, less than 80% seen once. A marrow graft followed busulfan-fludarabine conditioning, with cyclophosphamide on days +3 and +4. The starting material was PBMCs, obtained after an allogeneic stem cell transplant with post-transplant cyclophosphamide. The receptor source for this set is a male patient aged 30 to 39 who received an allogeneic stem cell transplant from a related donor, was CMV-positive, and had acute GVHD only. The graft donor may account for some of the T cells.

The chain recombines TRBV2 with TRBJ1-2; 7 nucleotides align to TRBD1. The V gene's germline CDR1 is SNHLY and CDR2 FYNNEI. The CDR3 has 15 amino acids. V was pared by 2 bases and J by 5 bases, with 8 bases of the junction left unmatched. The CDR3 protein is CASSERRGTAYGYTF. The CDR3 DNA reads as TGTGCCAGCAGTGAAAGGCGTGGGACAGCTTATGGCTACACCTTC. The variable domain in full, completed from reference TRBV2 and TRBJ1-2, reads EPEVTQTPSHQVTQMGQEVILRCVPISNHLYFYWYRQILGQKVEFLVSFYNNEISEKSEIFDDQFSVERPDGSNFTLKIRSTKLEDSAMYFCASSERRGTAYGYTFGSGTRLTVV.

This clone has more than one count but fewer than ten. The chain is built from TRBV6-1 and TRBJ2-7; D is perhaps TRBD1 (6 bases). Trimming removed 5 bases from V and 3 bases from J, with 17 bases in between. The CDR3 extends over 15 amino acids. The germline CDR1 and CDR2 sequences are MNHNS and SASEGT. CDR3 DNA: TGTGCCAGCAGTAGGTCAGGGGAAGGGCGCTACGAGCAGTACTTC. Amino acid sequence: CASSRSGEGRYEQYF.

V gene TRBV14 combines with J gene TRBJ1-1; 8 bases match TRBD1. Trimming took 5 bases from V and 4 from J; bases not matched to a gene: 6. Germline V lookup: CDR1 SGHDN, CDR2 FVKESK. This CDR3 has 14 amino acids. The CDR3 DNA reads TGTGCCAGCAGCGCAGGGGGCGCAGGCACTGAAGCTTTCTTT. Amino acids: CASSAGGAGTEAFF.

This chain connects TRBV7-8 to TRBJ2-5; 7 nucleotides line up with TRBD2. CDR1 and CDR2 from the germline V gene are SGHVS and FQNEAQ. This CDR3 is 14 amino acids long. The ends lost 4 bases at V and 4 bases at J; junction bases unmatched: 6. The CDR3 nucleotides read TGTGCCAGCAGCTCCCTTGGGGGGGGAGAGACCCAGTACTTC. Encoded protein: CASSSLGGGETQYF.

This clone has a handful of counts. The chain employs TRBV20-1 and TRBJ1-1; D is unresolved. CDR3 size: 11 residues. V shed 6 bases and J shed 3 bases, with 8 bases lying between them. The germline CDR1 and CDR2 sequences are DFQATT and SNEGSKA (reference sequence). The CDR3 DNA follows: TGCAGTGCCCAGGTTGACACTGAAGCTTTCTTT. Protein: CSAQVDTEAFF.

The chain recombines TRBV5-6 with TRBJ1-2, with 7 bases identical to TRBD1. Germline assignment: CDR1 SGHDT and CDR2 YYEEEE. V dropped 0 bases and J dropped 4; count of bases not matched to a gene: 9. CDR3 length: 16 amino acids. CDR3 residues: CASSLDPGQLSYGYTF. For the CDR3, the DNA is TGTGCCAGCAGCTTGGATCCGGGACAGTTGTCCTATGGCTACACCTTC.

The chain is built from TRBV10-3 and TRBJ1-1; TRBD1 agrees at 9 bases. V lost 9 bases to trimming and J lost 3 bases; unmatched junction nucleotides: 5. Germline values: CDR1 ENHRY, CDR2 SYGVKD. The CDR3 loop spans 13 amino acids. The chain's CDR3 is CAITGGVYTEAFF. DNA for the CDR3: TGTGCCATTACAGGGGGCGTTTACACTGAAGCTTTCTTT.

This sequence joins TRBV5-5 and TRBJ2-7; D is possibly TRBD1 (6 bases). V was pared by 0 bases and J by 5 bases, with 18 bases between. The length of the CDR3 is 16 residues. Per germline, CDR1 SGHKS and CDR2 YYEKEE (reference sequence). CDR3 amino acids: CASSLDVRGWIDEQYF. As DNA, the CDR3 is TGTGCCAGCAGCTTGGATGTCAGGGGATGGATCGACGAGCAGTACTTC.

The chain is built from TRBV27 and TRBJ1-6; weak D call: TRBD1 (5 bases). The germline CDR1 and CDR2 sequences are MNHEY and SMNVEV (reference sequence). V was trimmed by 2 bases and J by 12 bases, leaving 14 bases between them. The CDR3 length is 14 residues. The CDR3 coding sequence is TGTGCCAGCAGTTTACAGGGTGAGATTGGACCCCTCCACTTT. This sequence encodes CASSLQGEIGPLHF.

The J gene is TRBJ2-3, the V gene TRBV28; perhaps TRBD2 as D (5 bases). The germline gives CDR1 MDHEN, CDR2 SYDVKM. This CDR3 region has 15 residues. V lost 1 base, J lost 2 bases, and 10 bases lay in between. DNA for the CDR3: TGTGCCAGCAGTTTATCCTGGGGAGACACAGATACGCAGTATTTT. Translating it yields CASSLSWGDTDTQYF.

Written as DNA, the CDR3 is TGCGCCAGCAGTGAGTCTATGAATTCACCCCTCCACTTT. Protein sequence: CASSESMNSPLHF. The V gene is TRBV10-2, the J gene TRBJ1-6; no clear D gene. Germline CDR1 is WSHSY and CDR2 is SAAADI. The CDR3 runs to 13 residues. The V and J ends lost 0 bases and 7 bases respectively, with 4 bases between them.

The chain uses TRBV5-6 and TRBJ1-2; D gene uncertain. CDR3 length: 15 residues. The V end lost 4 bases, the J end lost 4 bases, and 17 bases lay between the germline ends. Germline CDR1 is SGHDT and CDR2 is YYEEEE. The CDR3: CASSTLGSAFYGYTF. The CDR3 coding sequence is TGTGCCAGCAGCACCCTGGGCTCCGCTTTCTATGGCTACACCTTC.

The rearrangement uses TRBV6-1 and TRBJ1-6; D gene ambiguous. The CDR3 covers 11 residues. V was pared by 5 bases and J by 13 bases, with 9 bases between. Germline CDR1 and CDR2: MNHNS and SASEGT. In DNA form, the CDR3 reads TGTGCCAGCAGTTACAGTGGTCCCCTCCACTTT. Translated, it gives CASSYSGPLHF.

As DNA, the CDR3 is TGTGCCACCAGCAGAGGGGAGCCAACCTATGGCTACACCTTC. It translates to CATSRGEPTYGYTF. The gene calls are TRBV15 and TRBJ1-2; D gene uncertain. Germline V gene data show CDR1 as LNHNV and CDR2 as YYDKDF (reference sequence). V lost 1 base and J 4 bases, leaving 10 bases between the germline ends. The CDR3 contains 14 residues.

The CDR3 loop reads CASSITGINEQFF. DNA for the CDR3: TGTGCCAGTAGTATAACGGGGATCAATGAGCAGTTCTTC. The chain employs TRBV19 and TRBJ2-1, with TRBD2 as a possible D gene (5 bases). The germline V gene has CDR1 LNHDA and CDR2 SQIVND (reference sequence). This CDR3 spans 13 amino acids. The V gene lost 2 bases and the J gene lost 6 bases, with 8 bases spanning the gap.

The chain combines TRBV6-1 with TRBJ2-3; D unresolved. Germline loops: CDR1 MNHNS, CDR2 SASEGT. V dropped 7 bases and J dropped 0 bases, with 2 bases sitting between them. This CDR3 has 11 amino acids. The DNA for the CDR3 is TGTGCCAGCACAAGCACAGATACGCAGTATTTT. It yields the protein CASTSTDTQYF.

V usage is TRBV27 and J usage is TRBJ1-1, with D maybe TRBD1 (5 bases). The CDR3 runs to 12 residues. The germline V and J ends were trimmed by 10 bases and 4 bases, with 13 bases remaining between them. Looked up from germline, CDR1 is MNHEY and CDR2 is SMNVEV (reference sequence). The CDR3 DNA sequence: TGTGCCAACTTACAGGATAGCACTGAAGCTTTCTTT. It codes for CANLQDSTEAFF.

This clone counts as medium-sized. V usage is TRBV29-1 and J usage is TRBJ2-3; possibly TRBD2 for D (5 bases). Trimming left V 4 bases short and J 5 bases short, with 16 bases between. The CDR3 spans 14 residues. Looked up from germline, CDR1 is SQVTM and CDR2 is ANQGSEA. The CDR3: CSVVAGVAGDTQYF. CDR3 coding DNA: TGCAGCGTTGTAGCCGGGGTTGCGGGAGATACGCAGTATTTT.

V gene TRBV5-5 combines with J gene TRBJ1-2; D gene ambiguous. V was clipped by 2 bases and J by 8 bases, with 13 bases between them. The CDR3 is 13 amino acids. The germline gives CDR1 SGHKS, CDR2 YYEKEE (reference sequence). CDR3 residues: CASSFDSLVGYTF. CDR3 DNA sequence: TGTGCCAGCAGCTTCGATTCACTCGTCGGCTACACCTTC.

Here the CDR3 reads CASSPNLGNQPQHF. CDR3 nucleotides: TGTGCCAGCAGCCCGAATTTAGGCAATCAGCCCCAGCATTTT. The chain combines TRBV7-2 with TRBJ1-5; D call uncertain. This CDR3 has 14 residues. V was trimmed by 5 bases and J by 2 bases, leaving 10 bases between them. Germline lookup yields CDR1 SGHTA and CDR2 FQGNSA.

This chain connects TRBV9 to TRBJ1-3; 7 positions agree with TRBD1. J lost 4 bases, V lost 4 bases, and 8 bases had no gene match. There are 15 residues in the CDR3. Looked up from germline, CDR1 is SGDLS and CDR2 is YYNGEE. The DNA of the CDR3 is TGTGCCAGCAGCACCTCAGGGGGTGGAGGAAACACCATATATTTT. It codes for CASSTSGGGGNTIYF.

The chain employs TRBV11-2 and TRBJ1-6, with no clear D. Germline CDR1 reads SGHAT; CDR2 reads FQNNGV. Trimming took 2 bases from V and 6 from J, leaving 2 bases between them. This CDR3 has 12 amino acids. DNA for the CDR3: TGTGCCAGCAGCTTACGTAATTCACCCCTCCACTTT. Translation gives CASSLRNSPLHF. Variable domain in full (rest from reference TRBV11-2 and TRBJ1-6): EAGVAQSPRYKIIEKRQSVAFWCNPISGHATLYWYQQILGQGPKLLIQFQNNGVVDDSQLPKDRFSAERLKGVDSTLKIQPAKLEDSAVYLCASSLRNSPLHFGNGTRLTVT.

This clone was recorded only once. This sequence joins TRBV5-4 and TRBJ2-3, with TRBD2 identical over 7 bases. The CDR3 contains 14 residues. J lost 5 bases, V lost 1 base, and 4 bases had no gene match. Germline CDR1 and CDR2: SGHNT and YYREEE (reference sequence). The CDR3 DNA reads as TGTGCCAGCAGCTTGCCGGGGGGAGAAGATACGCAGTATTTT. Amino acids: CASSLPGGEDTQYF.

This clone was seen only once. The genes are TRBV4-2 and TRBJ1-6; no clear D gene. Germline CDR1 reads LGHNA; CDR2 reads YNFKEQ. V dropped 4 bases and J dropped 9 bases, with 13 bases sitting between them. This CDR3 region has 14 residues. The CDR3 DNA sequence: TGTGCCAGCAGCCCTGGAGAGCAGCTTTCACCCCTCCACTTT. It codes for CASSPGEQLSPLHF.

CDR3 protein: CASSQDFQGAEKLFF. The CDR3, as DNA: TGCGCCAGCAGCCAAGATTTTCAGGGGGCCGAAAAACTGTTTTTT. The V gene is TRBV4-3, the J gene TRBJ1-4, with 8 bases that match TRBD1. The trim removed 0 bases at V and 8 bases at J, leaving 5 bases unmatched. Germline CDR1 is LGHNA and CDR2 is YSLEER. The CDR3 length is 15 residues.

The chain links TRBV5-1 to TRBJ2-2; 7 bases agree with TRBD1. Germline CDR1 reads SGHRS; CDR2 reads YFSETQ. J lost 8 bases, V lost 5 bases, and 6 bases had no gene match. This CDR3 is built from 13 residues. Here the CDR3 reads CASSIQGSGELFF. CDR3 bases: TGCGCCAGCAGTATACAGGGGTCTGGGGAGCTGTTTTTT.

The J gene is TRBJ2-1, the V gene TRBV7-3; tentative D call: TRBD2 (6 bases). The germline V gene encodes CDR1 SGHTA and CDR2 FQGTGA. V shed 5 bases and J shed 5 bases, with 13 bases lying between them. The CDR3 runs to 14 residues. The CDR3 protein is CASSLAREDNEQFF. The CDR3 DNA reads TGTGCCAGCAGCCTCGCCAGGGAGGACAATGAGCAGTTCTTC.

The CDR3 loop is CASSDSISSGGRFF. CDR3 nucleotide sequence: TGTGCCAGCAGTGACTCGATTTCTAGCGGGGGACGGTTCTTC. J is TRBJ2-1 and V is TRBV6-4; 10 nucleotides match TRBD2. V was clipped by 0 bases and J by 15 bases; unmatched bases: 8. This CDR3 comprises 14 residues. Germline lookup yields CDR1 MRHNA and CDR2 SNTAGT.

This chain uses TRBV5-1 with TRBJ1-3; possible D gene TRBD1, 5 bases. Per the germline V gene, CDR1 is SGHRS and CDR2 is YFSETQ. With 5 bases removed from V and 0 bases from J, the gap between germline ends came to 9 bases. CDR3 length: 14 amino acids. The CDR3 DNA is TGCGCCAGCAGTTGGCAGGGCTCTGGAAACACCATATATTTT. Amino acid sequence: CASSWQGSGNTIYF.

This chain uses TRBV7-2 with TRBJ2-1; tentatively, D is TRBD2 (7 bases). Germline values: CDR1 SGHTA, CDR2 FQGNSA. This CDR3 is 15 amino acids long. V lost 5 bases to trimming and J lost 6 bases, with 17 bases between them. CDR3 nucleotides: TGTGCCAGCAGCCTTGCGGGGGCTCCACCCAATGAGCAGTTCTTC. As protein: CASSLAGAPPNEQFF.